The 30 T cell receptor beta chains in this list originate from one sample, sequenced in a study of cytomegalovirus exposure and HLA in healthy donors (dated by TCRdb to the late 2010s). The library was made by the immunoSEQ multiplex PCR assay. A mixture of 60 forward primers for TCR Vbeta segments and 13 reverse primers for TCR Jbeta segments was used in the multiplex PCR. What TCRdb holds here is the immuneACCESS table cut down to in-frame rearrangements. Part of the clones is not present; checked against another copy, under half of the missing clones reflect an unresolved V gene, and the others are unexplained. The sample table contains about 55,000 clones; only one count was recorded for more than 65% of them. The top ten constitute less than 45% of the sample. Sequencing was performed on PBMCs. The receptors were sampled from a man aged 35-49 years in good health and CMV-seropositive.

This chain links TRBV19 with TRBJ1-1; D unresolved. Trimming removed 7 bases at V and 10 bases at J, with 13 bases between. Looked up from germline, CDR1 is LNHDA and CDR2 is SQIVND (reference sequence). The CDR3 is 11 amino acids. CDR3 loop: CASIFMASAFF. Here the CDR3 DNA reads TGTGCCAGTATATTTATGGCTTCAGCTTTCTTT.

The chain has TRBV27 and TRBJ2-1; 14 positions agree with TRBD2. The CDR3 loop spans 17 amino acids. The germline V gene has CDR1 MNHEY and CDR2 SMNVEV (reference sequence). Unmatched junction bases numbered 6, after V lost 5 bases and J lost 3 bases. In DNA form, the CDR3 reads TGTGCCAGCAGTACGGGGACTAGCGGGGGCCACTACAATGAGCAGTTCTTC. Amino acids: CASSTGTSGGHYNEQFF.

The CDR3 loop reads CASSSLAGGTDTQYF. The CDR3 region has the DNA TGTGCCAGCAGCTCTTTAGCGGGGGGCACAGATACGCAGTATTTT. This rearrangement joins TRBV7-3 to TRBJ2-3; 9 bases fit TRBD2. V was clipped by 4 bases and J by 1 base; unmatched bases: 3. The CDR3 consists of 15 residues. Germline CDR1 SGHTA, CDR2 FQGTGA.

The rearrangement joins TRBV6-1 to TRBJ2-1; D perhaps matches TRBD2 (5 bases). Germline CDR1 and CDR2: MNHNS and SASEGT. Trimming pared 8 bases from V and 4 bases from J, leaving 15 bases between. CDR3 length equals 14 residues. CDR3 amino acids: CASRWRGQYNEQFF. The CDR3, as DNA: TGTGCCAGCCGCTGGAGAGGGCAGTACAATGAGCAGTTCTTC.

The V and J genes are TRBV6-1 and TRBJ1-4, with D perhaps TRBD1 (6 bases). The CDR3 contains 15 residues. Germline values: CDR1 MNHNS, CDR2 SASEGT. Trimming removed 6 bases from V and 7 bases from J, with 18 bases in between. The chain's CDR3 is CASSGPTGGGEKLFF. The DNA of the CDR3 is TGTGCCAGCAGCGGCCCTACGGGGGGCGGTGAAAAACTGTTTTTT.

The rearrangement joins TRBV7-2 to TRBJ1-2, with D unclear. The CDR3 sequence is 13 residues long. V was clipped by 3 bases and J by 7 bases, with 12 bases between them. Per the germline V gene, CDR1 is SGHTA and CDR2 is FQGNSA. Written as DNA, the CDR3 is TGTGCCAGCAGCTTTGGCGGTGGTCCTGGCTACACCTTC. Translated, it gives CASSFGGGPGYTF.

The chain employs TRBV2 and TRBJ2-1; a weak D match, TRBD2 (6 bases). Germline assignment: CDR1 SNHLY and CDR2 FYNNEI. The CDR3 totals 16 residues. V gave up 5 bases and J gave up 2 bases, with 16 bases separating them. The DNA of the CDR3 is TGTGCCAGCAGTTTGCCGCGGGGCACCCCCTACAATGAGCAGTTCTTC. It translates to CASSLPRGTPYNEQFF.

V is TRBV6-5 and J is TRBJ2-7; maybe TRBD2 (7 bases). Trimming pared 6 bases from V and 3 bases from J, leaving 18 bases between. The CDR3 has 15 amino acids. Per germline, CDR1 MNHEY and CDR2 SVGAGI. CDR3 region: CASRTEGGGHYEQYF. The DNA for the CDR3 is TGTGCCAGCAGAACCGAAGGGGGGGGACACTACGAGCAGTACTTC.

The J gene is TRBJ1-4, the V gene TRBV9; tentative D call: TRBD1 (6 bases). Germline CDR1 is SGDLS and CDR2 is YYNGEE. V shed 1 base and J shed 8 bases, with 12 bases lying between them. The CDR3 has 14 amino acids. CDR3 DNA sequence: TGTGCCAGCAGCGTAACACAGGGAGGGGAAAAACTGTTTTTT. Protein: CASSVTQGGEKLFF.

This clone was detected ten times or more. This chain uses TRBV10-3 with TRBJ1-1; a possible D gene is TRBD1 (6 bases). This CDR3 is 17 amino acids long. CDR1 ENHRY and CDR2 SYGVKD come from the germline V gene. The V end was cut by 11 bases, the J end by 0 bases, with 25 bases between. The CDR3 nucleotides are TGTGCCTCAAGGGACGGCAGGGGTCACGTTATGAACACTGAAGCTTTCTTT. Translating it yields CASRDGRGHVMNTEAFF.

This chain links TRBV7-8 with TRBJ1-6; weak D call: TRBD1 (5 bases). Germline V gene sequence: CDR1 SGHVS, CDR2 FQNEAQ. V was clipped by 2 bases and J by 8 bases, with 13 bases between them. The CDR3 spans 15 residues. The CDR3 region is CASSLSPGRDSPLHF. The CDR3, as DNA: TGTGCCAGCAGCTTAAGTCCAGGGAGGGATTCACCCCTCCACTTT.

The chain couples TRBV5-1 to TRBJ2-3; 7 bases fit TRBD1. CDR3 length: 14 amino acids. Germline-derived CDR1 and CDR2 are SGHRS and YFSETQ. After removal of 4 bases from V and 6 bases from J, the junction contained 8 bases not matched to a gene. This chain's CDR3 is CASSPDRWSDTQYF. CDR3 DNA sequence: TGCGCCAGCAGCCCGGACAGGTGGTCGGATACGCAGTATTTT.

This clone was detected only a few times. The chain carries TRBV2 and TRBJ2-7, with a weak D call TRBD1 (7 bases). Looked up from germline, CDR1 is SNHLY and CDR2 is FYNNEI. V was trimmed by 4 bases and J by 3 bases, leaving 13 bases between them. CDR3 length: 14 amino acids. The CDR3 coding sequence is TGTGCCAGCAGTGTACAGGGGAGGAACTACGAGCAGTACTTC. Translated, it gives CASSVQGRNYEQYF.

The chain has TRBV5-1 and TRBJ2-5; D may be TRBD1 (6 bases). The CDR3 runs 15 residues. The germline V gene has CDR1 SGHRS and CDR2 YFSETQ. Between the trimmed V and J ends, which lost 1 base and 3 bases, there was a span of 13 bases. CDR3 DNA: TGCGCCAGCAGCTTGAGTCCAGGGGAAGAAGAGACCCAGTACTTC. Protein: CASSLSPGEEETQYF.

Details on this clone: At one end the junction does not follow the germline gene, possibly because of a read error. Different DNA sequences within this sample yield the same CDR3. V gene TRBV5-5 combines with J gene TRBJ2-7, with D tentatively TRBD1 (6 bases). Germline lookup yields CDR1 SGHKS and CDR2 YYEKEE (reference sequence). The CDR3 extends over 15 amino acids. The chain's CDR3 is CASSLTGLSSYEQYF. CDR3 bases: TGTGCTAGCAGCTTGACAGGCCTGAGCTCCTACGAGCAGTACTTC.

The CDR3 loop is CASSSQTGQGNEQFF. The CDR3 nucleotides read TGTGCCAGCAGCTCCCAGACGGGACAGGGGAATGAGCAGTTCTTC. This rearrangement joins TRBV7-3 to TRBJ2-1, with 10 nucleotides matching TRBD1. V lost 4 bases to trimming and J lost 7 bases; unmatched junction nucleotides: 7. The CDR3 spans 15 residues. Germline V gene sequence: CDR1 SGHTA, CDR2 FQGTGA.

The chain carries TRBV7-8 and TRBJ2-2; D is perhaps TRBD1 (6 bases). Deletions cut 5 bases from V and 8 bases from J, with 12 bases between. The CDR3 covers 13 residues. The V gene's germline CDR1 is SGHVS and CDR2 FQNEAQ. Written as DNA, the CDR3 is TGTGCCAGCAGCGTCAGGGGCGGAGGGGAGCTGTTTTTT. It encodes CASSVRGGGELFF. The variable domain in full, with the rest retrieved from reference TRBV7-8 and TRBJ2-2, is GAGVSQSPRYKVAKRGQDVALRCDPISGHVSLFWYQQALGQGPEFLTYFQNEAQLDKSGLPSDRFFAERPEGSVSTLKIQRTQQEDSAVYLCASSVRGGGELFFGEGSRLTVL.

The V gene is TRBV7-8, the J gene TRBJ1-6, with D perhaps TRBD1 (5 bases). The germline gives CDR1 SGHVS, CDR2 FQNEAQ. The germline V and J ends were trimmed by 4 bases and 5 bases, with 12 bases remaining between them. The CDR3 contains 15 residues. CDR3 amino acids: CASSSRQSHNSPLHF. CDR3 bases: TGTGCCAGCAGCTCCCGACAGAGCCATAATTCACCCCTCCACTTT.

This clone was counted once. The gene calls are TRBV2 and TRBJ1-2, with D tentatively TRBD1 (5 bases). Trimming removed 4 bases from V and 6 bases from J, with 18 bases in between. Germline CDR1 SNHLY, CDR2 FYNNEI. There are 15 residues in the CDR3. CDR3 DNA: TGTGCCAGCAGTGGCCGGTGGGGAGGGGTCGATGGCTACACCTTC. Protein: CASSGRWGGVDGYTF.

V is TRBV5-8 and J is TRBJ1-1; D possibly corresponds to TRBD1 (5 bases). The CDR3 runs to 13 residues. Germline V gene data show CDR1 as SGHTS and CDR2 as YDEGEE. Deletions cut 6 bases from V and 5 bases from J, with 14 bases between. The chain's CDR3 is CASNKGRRTEAFF. CDR3 bases: TGTGCCAGCAACAAGGGGAGGAGGACTGAAGCTTTCTTT.

V gene TRBV5-4 combines with J gene TRBJ2-7; 9 bases fit TRBD2. Germline CDR1 and CDR2: SGHNT and YYREEE (reference sequence). The CDR3 has 15 amino acids. V lost 0 bases to trimming and J lost 2 bases; unmatched junction nucleotides: 3. Written as DNA, the CDR3 is TGTGCCAGCAGCTTGGGGCCTAGCGGGGCCTACGAGCAGTACTTC. Translating gives CASSLGPSGAYEQYF.

V is TRBV2 and J is TRBJ1-1, with D hard to call. The CDR3 spans 14 residues. Germline CDR1 reads SNHLY; CDR2 reads FYNNEI. V was shortened by 4 bases and J by 1 base, with 10 bases between the two germline ends. This chain's CDR3 is CASSVVRSNTEAFF. CDR3 coding DNA: TGTGCCAGCAGTGTCGTCAGATCGAACACTGAAGCTTTCTTT. The full variable domain, completed using reference TRBV2 and TRBJ1-1, is EPEVTQTPSHQVTQMGQEVILRCVPISNHLYFYWYRQILGQKVEFLVSFYNNEISEKSEIFDDQFSVERPDGSNFTLKIRSTKLEDSAMYFCASSVVRSNTEAFFGQGTRLTVV.

The chain recombines TRBV28 with TRBJ2-7; weak D call: TRBD1 (6 bases). CDR1 is MDHEN, CDR2 SYDVKM, per germline. The V gene lost 6 bases and the J gene lost 6 bases, with 9 bases spanning the gap. This CDR3 has 11 residues. The CDR3 loop reads CASRGALEQYF. CDR3 DNA: TGTGCCAGCAGGGGGGCGCTCGAGCAGTACTTC.

The genes are TRBV4-1 and TRBJ2-2; no definite D call. The V and J ends lost 1 base and 7 bases respectively, with 13 bases between them. The length of the CDR3 is 15 residues. Germline V gene lookup returns CDR1 MGHRA and CDR2 YSYEKL. The CDR3 region is CASSQVTEVGGELFF. The CDR3 bases are TGCGCCAGCAGCCAAGTAACCGAGGTCGGCGGGGAGCTGTTTTTT.

The chain links TRBV11-2 to TRBJ2-6; D perhaps matches TRBD1 (6 bases). This CDR3 contains 16 residues. Per germline, CDR1 SGHAT and CDR2 FQNNGV. Trimming removed 5 bases at V and 4 bases at J, with 15 bases between. In DNA, the CDR3 is TGTGCCAGCAGCCGCGGACAGTCGAGGGGGGCCAACGTCCTGACTTTC. Its protein is CASSRGQSRGANVLTF.

This clone was detected a few times. The gene calls are TRBV2 and TRBJ1-6; possibly TRBD1 for D (6 bases). Germline CDR1 SNHLY, CDR2 FYNNEI. The CDR3 is 15 residues long. V lost 7 bases and J lost 4, with 14 bases in between. The CDR3, as DNA: TGTGCCAGCAATCCGGACAGTCTTTATAATTCACCCCTCCACTTT. Translating gives CASNPDSLYNSPLHF.

This rearrangement joins TRBV19 to TRBJ1-4; D possibly corresponds to TRBD1 (5 bases). V was pared by 5 bases and J by 0 bases, with 10 bases between. The CDR3 has 15 residues. Germline V gene lookup returns CDR1 LNHDA and CDR2 SQIVND (reference sequence). DNA for the CDR3: TGTGCCAGTAGTTTTGGACAAGCAACTAATGAAAAACTGTTTTTT. Its translation: CASSFGQATNEKLFF.

The chain recombines TRBV2 with TRBJ2-3; 9 nucleotides align to TRBD1. Germline assignment: CDR1 SNHLY and CDR2 FYNNEI. V lost 7 bases, J lost 3 bases, and 5 bases stayed unmatched. CDR3 length equals 14 residues. The CDR3 loop is CASNPGQGTDTQYF. CDR3 DNA sequence: TGTGCCAGCAATCCGGGACAGGGTACAGATACGCAGTATTTT.

V and J are TRBV5-1 and TRBJ1-1; maybe TRBD1 (5 bases). Germline lookup yields CDR1 SGHRS and CDR2 YFSETQ. Trimming took 0 bases from V and 1 from J, leaving 10 bases between them. This CDR3 region has 15 residues. Here the CDR3 reads CASSLATGENTEAFF. The CDR3 region has the DNA TGCGCCAGCAGCTTGGCTACAGGTGAGAACACTGAAGCTTTCTTT.

The rearrangement uses TRBV5-1 and TRBJ2-7; 10 nucleotides line up with TRBD1. Losses at the gene ends were 0 bases for V and 2 bases for J; bases not matched to a gene: 5. The CDR3 is 16 residues long. Germline lookup yields CDR1 SGHRS and CDR2 YFSETQ. The CDR3 sequence: CASSLGAGTGAYEQYF. The CDR3 DNA is TGCGCCAGCAGCTTGGGGGCCGGGACAGGGGCCTACGAGCAGTACTTC.